This T cell receptor beta chain originates from a study of T-cell memory formation after mild COVID-19. In the study overall: Largely donor-specific TCR clusters were found.

About this clonotype: Its target is unknown.

Notes on the study in general: CD4/CD8 balance characterized clones contracting day 15 to 85, and CD4+ skew characterized later expanders. The finding that pre-infection memory included some responding clones suggested that cross-reactive memory joined.

Constant-segment primers and 5'RACE yielded cDNA libraries for TCR alpha and TCR beta, each carrying sample barcodes and UMIs. TCRdb re-called the 5' RACE reads through MiXCR, storing one row per CDR3 protein. The table has approximately 490,000 distinct CDR3 sequences, 20% seen once. The J segment lost 9 bases and the V segment lost 3 bases, leaving 4 bases of the junction unmatched. The CDR3 spans 15 residues. Germline lookup yields CDR1 MGHRA and CDR2 YSYEKL. The clonotype originates from an adult woman who had mild COVID-19 (a few samples of this study predate the infection). Cell type and time point are not known. Specimen: PBMCs or a T cell subset sorted from them (not recorded which). The V gene is TRBV4-1, the J gene TRBJ1-6; 11 nucleotides align to TRBD1. The DNA for the CDR3 is TGCGCCAGCAGCCAGGACAGGGGGCAGGGTTCACCCCTCCACTTT. Translated: CASSQDRGQGSPLHF.